This T cell receptor beta chain emerged from a study of shared clonotypes between healthy human individuals. Assay execution took place at the deep level. Sequencing was performed with immunoSEQ multiplex PCR; in TCRdb, only in-frame clones are kept and a portion is missing. Of 400,000 or so clones in the sample, 96% are singletons; the top ten hold 0.25% to 0.35%. The CD8 memory fraction combined CD45RO+ cells with TemRA cells (CCR7-negative CD45RA+). Germline values: CDR1 GTSNPN, CDR2 SVGIG (reference sequence). The length of the CDR3 is 13 residues. V shed 0 bases and J shed 7 bases, with 10 bases lying between them.

The material sequenced was memory CD8+ T cells sorted from blood. Stated subset: CD45RO+ cells pooled with CCR7-negative TemRA cells. This chain joins TRBV30 and TRBJ2-1, with D unresolved. This receptor was obtained from a man between 25 and 39 years old in good health. For the CDR3, the DNA is TGTGCCTGGAGTGTAGCGTTTGAGAATGAGCAGTTCTTC. Protein sequence: CAWSVAFENEQFF.